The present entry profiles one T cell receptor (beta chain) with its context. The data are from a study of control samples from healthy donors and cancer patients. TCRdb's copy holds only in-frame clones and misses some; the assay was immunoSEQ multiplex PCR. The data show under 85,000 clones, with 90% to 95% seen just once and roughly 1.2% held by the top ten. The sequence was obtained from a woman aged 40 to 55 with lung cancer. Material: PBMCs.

The CDR3 region is CASSQRGAGGADGYTF. CDR3 nucleotides: TGTGCCAGCAGCCAAAGAGGGGCAGGGGGCGCGGATGGCTACACCTTC. The J gene is TRBJ1-2, the V gene TRBV3-1 (or the pseudogene TRBV3-2), with 8 bases aligning to TRBD1. The CDR3 consists of 16 residues. The junction had 11 bases not matched to a gene; V was cut back by 2 bases and J by 6 bases. The germline CDR1 and CDR2 sequences are LGHDT and YNNKEL (reference sequence).